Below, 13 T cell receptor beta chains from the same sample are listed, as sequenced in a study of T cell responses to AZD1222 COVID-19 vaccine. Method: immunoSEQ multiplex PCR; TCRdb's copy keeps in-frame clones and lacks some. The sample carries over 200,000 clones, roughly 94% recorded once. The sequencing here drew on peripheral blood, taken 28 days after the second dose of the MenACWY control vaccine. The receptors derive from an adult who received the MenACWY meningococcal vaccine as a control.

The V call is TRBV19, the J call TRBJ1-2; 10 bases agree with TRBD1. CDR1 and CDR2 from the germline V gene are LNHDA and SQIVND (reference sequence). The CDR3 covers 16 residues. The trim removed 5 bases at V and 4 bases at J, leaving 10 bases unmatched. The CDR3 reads CASSPRDRGPLYGYTF. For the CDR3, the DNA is TGTGCCAGTAGTCCCCGGGACAGGGGCCCCCTCTATGGCTACACCTTC. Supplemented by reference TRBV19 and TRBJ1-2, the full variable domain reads DGGITQSPKYLFRKEGQNVTLSCEQNLNHDAMYWYRQDPGQGLRLIYYSQIVNDFQKGDIAEGYSVSREKKESFPLTVTSAQKNPTAFYLCASSPRDRGPLYGYTFGSGTRLTVV.

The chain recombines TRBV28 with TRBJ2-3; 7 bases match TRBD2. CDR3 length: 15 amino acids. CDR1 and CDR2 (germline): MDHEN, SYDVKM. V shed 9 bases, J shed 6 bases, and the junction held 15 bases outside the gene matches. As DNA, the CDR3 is TGTGCCAGTCTTGGGGCTAGCGGCACTACGGATACGCAGTATTTT. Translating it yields CASLGASGTTDTQYF. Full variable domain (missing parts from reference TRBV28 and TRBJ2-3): DVKVTQSSRYLVKRTGEKVFLECVQDMDHENMFWYRQDPGLGLRLIYFSYDVKMKEKGDIPEGYSVSREKKERFSLILESASTNQTSMYLCASLGASGTTDTQYFGPGTRLTVL.

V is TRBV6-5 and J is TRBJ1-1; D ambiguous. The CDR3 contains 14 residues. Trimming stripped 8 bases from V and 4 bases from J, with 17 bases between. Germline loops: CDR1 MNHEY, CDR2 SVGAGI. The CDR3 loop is CASPRRGGSTEAFF. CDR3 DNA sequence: TGTGCCAGCCCAAGGCGGGGAGGAAGCACTGAAGCTTTCTTT.

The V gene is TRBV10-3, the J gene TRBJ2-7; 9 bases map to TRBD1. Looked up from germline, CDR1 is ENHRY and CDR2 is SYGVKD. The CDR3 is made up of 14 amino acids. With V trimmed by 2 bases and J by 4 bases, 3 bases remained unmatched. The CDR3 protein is CAISEPGQGYEQYF. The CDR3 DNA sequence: TGTGCCATCAGTGAGCCGGGACAGGGTTACGAGCAGTACTTC.

CDR3 region: CASSTTGGNNEQFF. The CDR3 nucleotides are TGTGCCAGCAGCACGACCGGGGGAAACAATGAGCAGTTCTTC. This chain connects TRBV7-3 to TRBJ2-1; maybe TRBD2 (6 bases). Trimming shortened V by 5 bases and J by 5 bases, and 13 bases separated the two germline ends. The CDR3 length is 14 residues. Germline V gives CDR1 SGHTA, CDR2 FQGTGA.

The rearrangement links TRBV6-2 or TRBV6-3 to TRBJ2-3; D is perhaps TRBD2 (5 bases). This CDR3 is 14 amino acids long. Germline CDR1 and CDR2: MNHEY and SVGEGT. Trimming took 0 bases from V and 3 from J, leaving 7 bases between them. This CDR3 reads CASSYSEETDTQYF. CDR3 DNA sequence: TGTGCCAGCAGTTACTCGGAGGAGACAGATACGCAGTATTTT.

The CDR3 protein is CASSLRRADEQFF. CDR3 nucleotide sequence: TGTGCCAGCAGCTTAAGAAGGGCAGATGAGCAGTTCTTC. The chain recombines TRBV7-6 with TRBJ2-1; D is uncertain. This CDR3 comprises 13 residues. Trimming took 2 bases from V and 8 from J, leaving 10 bases between them. Germline values: CDR1 SGHVS, CDR2 FNYEAQ.

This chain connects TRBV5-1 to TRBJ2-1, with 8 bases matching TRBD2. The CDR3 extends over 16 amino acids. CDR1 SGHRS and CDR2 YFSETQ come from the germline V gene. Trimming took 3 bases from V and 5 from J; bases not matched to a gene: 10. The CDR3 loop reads CASSSQAGVGDNEQFF. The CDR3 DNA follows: TGCGCCAGCAGCTCACAAGCGGGAGTTGGGGACAATGAGCAGTTCTTC.

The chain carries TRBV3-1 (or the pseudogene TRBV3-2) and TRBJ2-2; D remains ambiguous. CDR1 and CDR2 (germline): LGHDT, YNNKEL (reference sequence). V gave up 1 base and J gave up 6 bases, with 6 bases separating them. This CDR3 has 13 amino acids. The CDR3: CASSQARPGELFF. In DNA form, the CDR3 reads TGTGCCAGCAGCCAAGCTCGGCCCGGGGAGCTGTTTTTT.

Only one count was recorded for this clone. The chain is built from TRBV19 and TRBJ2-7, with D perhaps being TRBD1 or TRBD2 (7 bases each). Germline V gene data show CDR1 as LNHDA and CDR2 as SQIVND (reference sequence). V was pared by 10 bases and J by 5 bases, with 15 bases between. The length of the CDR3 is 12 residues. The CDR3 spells CANGGGTDEQYF. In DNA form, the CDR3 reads TGTGCCAATGGGGGGGGGACAGACGAGCAGTACTTC.

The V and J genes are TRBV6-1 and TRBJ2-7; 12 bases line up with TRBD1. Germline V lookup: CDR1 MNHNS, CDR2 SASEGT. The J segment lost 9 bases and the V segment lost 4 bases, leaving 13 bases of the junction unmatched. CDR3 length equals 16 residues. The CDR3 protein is CASSVLGQGASVGQYF. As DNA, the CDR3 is TGTGCCAGCAGTGTTTTGGGACAGGGGGCATCCGTCGGGCAGTACTTC.

For the CDR3, the DNA is TGTGCCAGCAGCCAACAACCACGGACAGGGGTGGGGGAGCAGTACTTC. Amino acid sequence: CASSQQPRTGVGEQYF. The chain has TRBV28 and TRBJ2-7; 9 bases agree with TRBD1. CDR3 length: 16 residues. The V segment lost 6 bases and the J segment 7 bases; nucleotides outside the gene matches: 16. Germline CDR1 MDHEN, CDR2 SYDVKM.

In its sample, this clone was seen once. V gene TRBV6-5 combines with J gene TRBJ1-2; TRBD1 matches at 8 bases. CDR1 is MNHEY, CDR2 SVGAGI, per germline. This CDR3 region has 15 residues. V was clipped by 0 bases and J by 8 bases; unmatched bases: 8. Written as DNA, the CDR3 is TGTGCCAGCAGTTACTCTGGGTCGACAGGGGAGGGCTACACCTTC. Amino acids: CASSYSGSTGEGYTF.